What follows are 11 T cell receptor beta chains derived from one specimen sequenced in a study of cytomegalovirus exposure and HLA in healthy donors. PCR involved 60 Vbeta and 13 Jbeta primers. Sequencing was performed with immunoSEQ multiplex PCR; in TCRdb, only in-frame clones are kept and a portion is missing. The table includes 110,000 to 150,000 clones, 80% detected once. Sequenced input: PBMCs. These receptors were obtained from a man aged 35 to 55 in good health and CMV-seropositive.

This chain joins TRBV9 and TRBJ1-6, with D perhaps TRBD1 (6 bases). The CDR3 is made up of 13 amino acids. Germline V gives CDR1 SGDLS, CDR2 YYNGEE. Trimming stripped 2 bases from V and 7 bases from J, with 7 bases between. The CDR3 sequence is CASSVDSNSPLHF. The CDR3 DNA sequence: TGTGCCAGCAGCGTGGACAGCAATTCACCCCTCCACTTT.

This chain connects TRBV11-2 to TRBJ2-7; weak D call: TRBD2 (7 bases). V gave up 2 bases and J gave up 3 bases, with 14 bases separating them. The CDR3 totals 15 residues. The germline V gene encodes CDR1 SGHAT and CDR2 FQNNGV. For the CDR3, the DNA is TGTGCCAGCAGCTTAAGAGGGGGGGATTACTACGAGCAGTACTTC. Amino acids: CASSLRGGDYYEQYF. Variable domain in full (rest from reference TRBV11-2 and TRBJ2-7): EAGVAQSPRYKIIEKRQSVAFWCNPISGHATLYWYQQILGQGPKLLIQFQNNGVVDDSQLPKDRFSAERLKGVDSTLKIQPAKLEDSAVYLCASSLRGGDYYEQYFGPGTRLTVT.

The chain combines TRBV5-1 with TRBJ2-2, with D maybe TRBD1 (6 bases). Per germline, CDR1 SGHRS and CDR2 YFSETQ. V was shortened by 4 bases and J by 1 base, with 11 bases between the two germline ends. The CDR3 consists of 15 residues. The CDR3 coding sequence is TGCGCCAGCAGCCTAAGGACAGAGAACACCGGGGAGCTGTTTTTT. Translated, it gives CASSLRTENTGELFF.

The rearrangement uses TRBV11-2 and TRBJ2-7; 11 nucleotides match TRBD2. Germline V CDR1 and CDR2: SGHAT, FQNNGV. Trimming took 5 bases from V and 4 from J; bases not matched to a gene: 7. The CDR3 totals 15 residues. CDR3 in amino acids: CASSPPGTSGYEQYF. The DNA for the CDR3 is TGTGCCAGCAGCCCCCCCGGGACTAGCGGATACGAGCAGTACTTC.

This clone showed up just once. The chain employs TRBV2 and TRBJ2-5, with 7 bases that match TRBD1. The DNA end lines up better with TRBJ2-7; the J call may be wrong. Germline CDR1 is SNHLY and CDR2 is FYNNEI. The CDR3 spans 12 residues. The CDR3 coding sequence is TGTGCCAGCAAACAGGGGACGAACGAGCAGTACTTC. Translation: CASKQGTNEQYF.

The chain is built from TRBV19 and TRBJ2-1; 10 bases are a match to TRBD2. There are 15 residues in the CDR3. V gave up 4 bases and J gave up 9 bases; unmatched junction bases: 9. CDR1 is LNHDA, CDR2 SQIVND, per germline (reference sequence). The CDR3 protein is CASSSSLAGASEQFF. In DNA, the CDR3 is TGTGCCAGTAGTAGCAGTCTAGCGGGAGCGAGTGAGCAGTTCTTC.

The chain links TRBV19 to TRBJ1-2, with TRBD1 matching 7 bases. This CDR3 is built from 15 residues. The germline V gene has CDR1 LNHDA and CDR2 SQIVND (reference sequence). The V gene end was trimmed by 4 bases and the J gene end by 4 bases; junction bases not matched to a gene: 9. The CDR3 region is CASSTSSRGPYGYTF. The CDR3 DNA follows: TGTGCCAGTAGTACCTCTTCTAGGGGGCCCTATGGCTACACCTTC.

V gene TRBV25-1 combines with J gene TRBJ1-5; D may be TRBD1 (5 bases). The CDR3 has 12 amino acids. Germline CDR1 reads MGHDK; CDR2 reads SYGVNS. Trimming removed 11 bases at V and 4 bases at J, with 12 bases between. The CDR3 is CASRVGNQPQHF. The CDR3 DNA follows: TGTGCCTCCAGGGTGGGGAATCAGCCCCAGCATTTT. Supplemented by reference TRBV25-1 and TRBJ1-5, the full variable domain reads EADIYQTPRYLVIGTGKKITLECSQTMGHDKMYWYQQDPGMELHLIHYSYGVNSTEKGDLSSESTVSRIRTEHFPLTLESARPSHTSQYLCASRVGNQPQHFGDGTRLSIL.

The V and J genes are TRBV7-2 and TRBJ2-5, with a tentative D call TRBD2 (5 bases). Germline V CDR1 and CDR2: SGHTA, FQGNSA. V lost 5 bases and J 4 bases, leaving 17 bases between the germline ends. The CDR3 length is 15 residues. The CDR3 sequence: CASSPGSSASETQYF. CDR3 coding DNA: TGTGCCAGCAGCCCAGGCAGTAGCGCCTCAGAGACCCAGTACTTC.

The chain employs TRBV28 and TRBJ1-1, with 11 bases that match TRBD1. CDR3 length equals 15 residues. J gave up 4 bases and V 5 bases, and 6 bases lay outside the gene matches. The germline gives CDR1 MDHEN, CDR2 SYDVKM. CDR3 residues: CASSPLGTGGTEAFF. The CDR3, as DNA: TGTGCCAGCAGTCCTCTTGGGACAGGGGGCACTGAAGCTTTCTTT.

The chain is built from TRBV10-3 and TRBJ1-5; weak D call: TRBD1 (5 bases). V was trimmed by 5 bases and J by 3 bases, leaving 11 bases between them. Germline CDR1 reads ENHRY; CDR2 reads SYGVKD. The CDR3 sequence is 14 residues long. The CDR3 spells CAISSGGFNQPQHF. The CDR3, as DNA: TGTGCCATCAGTTCCGGGGGGTTCAATCAGCCCCAGCATTTT.